This section outlines one T cell receptor beta chain sequence together with its context. The CDR3 is made up of 13 amino acids. CDR1 is SGHRS, CDR2 YFSETQ, per germline. The V and J ends lost 4 bases and 5 bases respectively, with 12 bases between them. This sample stems from a study of blood T cell repertoires in COVID-19. Study information: Acute and convalescent COVID-19 specimens originated in the United States, Italy and Spain. In each case, the material was cDNA or gDNA derived from T cells, B-cell-depleted T cells, or PBMCs.

In the authors' workflow: Amplified reference gene primers provided the basis for estimating nucleated cell counts. The table came from immunoSEQ multiplex PCR; TCRdb's copy has only in-frame clones and leaves some out. D and trimming come from the DNA, and the V and J calls and clone size come from that table. Of about 220,000 clones in the sample, around 84% were seen once. Participant age was roughly 18 to 95 years, and participants resided in approximately 25 US areas. The TCR sequence derives from a middle-aged woman who had recovered from COVID-19. The specimen sequenced was PBMCs or T cells enriched from blood (not recorded which). The V gene is TRBV5-1, the J gene TRBJ2-5; perhaps TRBD2 as D (6 bases). As DNA, the CDR3 is TGCGCCAGCAGCAATAGCGGAGGGGAGACCCAGTACTTC. Its translation is CASSNSGGETQYF.